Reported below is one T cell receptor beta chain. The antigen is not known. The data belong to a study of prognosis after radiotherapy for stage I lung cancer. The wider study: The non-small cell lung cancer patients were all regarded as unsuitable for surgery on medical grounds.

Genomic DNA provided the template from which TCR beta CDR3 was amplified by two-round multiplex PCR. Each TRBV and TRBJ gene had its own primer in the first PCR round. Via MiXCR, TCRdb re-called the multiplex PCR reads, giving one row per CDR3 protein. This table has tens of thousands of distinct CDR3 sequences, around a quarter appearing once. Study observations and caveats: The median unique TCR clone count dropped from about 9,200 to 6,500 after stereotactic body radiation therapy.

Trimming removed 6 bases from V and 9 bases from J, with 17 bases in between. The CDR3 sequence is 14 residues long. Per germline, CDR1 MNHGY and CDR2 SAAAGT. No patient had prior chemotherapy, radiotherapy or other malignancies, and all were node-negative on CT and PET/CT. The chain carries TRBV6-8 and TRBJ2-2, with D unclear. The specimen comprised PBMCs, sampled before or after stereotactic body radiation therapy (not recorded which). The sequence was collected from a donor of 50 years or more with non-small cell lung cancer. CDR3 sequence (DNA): TGTGCCAGCAGGGAAATCAACGAACACCGGGAGCTGTTTTTT. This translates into CASREINEHRELFF.